These 22 T cell receptor beta chains were all obtained from the same sample, sequenced in a study of blood T cell repertoires in COVID-19. The protocol was immunoSEQ multiplex PCR, while the TCRdb copy is restricted to in-frame clones and leaves out a portion. Among 95,000 to 150,000 clones listed, 84% were seen once. The sample comprised PBMCs or T cells enriched from blood (not recorded which). Receptor source: a woman younger than 45 who had recovered from COVID-19.

The V and J genes are TRBV9 and TRBJ1-1; no clear D gene. The CDR3 length is 14 residues. V lost 0 bases to trimming and J lost 1 base, with 7 bases between them. From germline, CDR1 is SGDLS and CDR2 YYNGEE. The DNA of the CDR3 is TGTGCCAGCAGCGTAGACAGATGGAACACTGAAGCTTTCTTT. Translating it yields CASSVDRWNTEAFF.

The chain recombines TRBV28 with TRBJ1-1; tentative D call: TRBD1 (5 bases). CDR3 length: 12 amino acids. V was cut by 7 bases and J by 4 bases, with 10 bases left in between. Germline V lookup: CDR1 MDHEN, CDR2 SYDVKM. The CDR3 nucleotides are TGTGCCAGCAAACCGGGACTCACTGAAGCTTTCTTT. It codes for CASKPGLTEAFF.

The rearrangement links TRBV9 to TRBJ1-1, with unresolved D. CDR3 size: 15 residues. V shed 3 bases and J shed 2 bases, with 14 bases lying between them. From germline, CDR1 is SGDLS and CDR2 YYNGEE. The chain's CDR3 is CASSDKIGENTEAFF. The CDR3 DNA reads TGTGCCAGCAGCGACAAGATAGGAGAAAACACTGAAGCTTTCTTT.

The chain is built from TRBV29-1 and TRBJ1-1; D is ambiguous. The germline V gene encodes CDR1 SQVTM and CDR2 ANQGSEA. V lost 4 bases, J lost 0 bases, and 9 bases lay in between. The CDR3 is 13 residues long. The chain's CDR3 is CSVVRNMNTEAFF. The CDR3 DNA is TGCAGCGTTGTGAGGAATATGAACACTGAAGCTTTCTTT.

The J gene is TRBJ1-5, the V gene TRBV2; 10 bases align to TRBD1. This CDR3 is 15 amino acids long. Germline V gives CDR1 SNHLY, CDR2 FYNNEI. V lost 5 bases, J lost 6 bases, and 7 bases stayed unmatched. CDR3 in DNA: TGTGCCAGCAGTACGGGACAGGGGCAGGGTCAGCCCCAGCATTTT. Translated, it gives CASSTGQGQGQPQHF.

J is TRBJ1-2 and V is TRBV10-3; 7 bases agree with TRBD1. Trimming cost V 0 bases and J 1 base; bases outside gene matches: 5. The V gene's germline CDR1 is ENHRY and CDR2 SYGVKD. The CDR3 covers 16 residues. The CDR3 DNA is TGTGCCATCAGTGAGTCCGCCGGACAGGTTAACTATGGCTACACCTTC. Residues: CAISESAGQVNYGYTF.

The chain uses TRBV7-9 and TRBJ2-1, with D unclear. Germline CDR1 is SEHNR and CDR2 is FQNEAQ (reference sequence). The CDR3 runs to 13 residues. V lost 6 bases and J 3 bases, leaving 9 bases between the germline ends. As DNA, the CDR3 is TGTGCCAGCAGTAGCAGCCTCTACAATGAGCAGTTCTTC. It codes for CASSSSLYNEQFF.

This clone was detected many times. The chain links TRBV4-1 to TRBJ2-2; 14 bases are a match to TRBD2. J gave up 0 bases and V 3 bases, and 6 bases lay outside the gene matches. The germline gives CDR1 MGHRA, CDR2 YSYEKL. The CDR3 covers 19 residues. CDR3 sequence: CASSQTGLAGVANTGELFF. CDR3 bases: TGCGCCAGCAGCCAGACGGGACTAGCGGGAGTCGCGAACACCGGGGAGCTGTTTTTT.

The V gene is TRBV28, the J gene TRBJ2-7, with unresolved D. CDR1 and CDR2 from the germline V gene are MDHEN and SYDVKM. V was cut by 6 bases and J by 0 bases, with 15 bases left in between. The CDR3 has 15 amino acids. This CDR3 reads CASSPPLKLSYEQYF. The CDR3 DNA reads as TGTGCCAGCAGCCCGCCTTTGAAGCTCTCCTACGAGCAGTACTTC.

The chain uses TRBV27 and TRBJ2-2; D is ambiguous. CDR3 size: 15 residues. Trimming removed 0 bases at V and 6 bases at J, with 11 bases between. From germline, CDR1 is MNHEY and CDR2 SMNVEV (reference sequence). Written as DNA, the CDR3 is TGTGCCAGCAGTTTATCGCCCCGGCTAGCCGGGGAGCTGTTTTTT. It is translated as CASSLSPRLAGELFF.

The chain joins TRBV19 to TRBJ1-2; TRBD1 matches at 7 bases. The V gene's germline CDR1 is LNHDA and CDR2 SQIVND (reference sequence). This CDR3 is built from 16 residues. Trimming removed 7 bases from V and 7 bases from J; junction bases left unmatched: 18. CDR3: CASTDWSPQGRGGYTF. The CDR3 DNA reads TGTGCCAGTACCGATTGGTCCCCACAGGGGAGAGGTGGCTACACCTTC.

The chain combines TRBV5-4 with TRBJ1-2; weak D call: TRBD1 (6 bases). The germline V gene encodes CDR1 SGHNT and CDR2 YYREEE (reference sequence). The CDR3 totals 13 residues. V was shortened by 2 bases and J by 7 bases, with 12 bases between the two germline ends. CDR3 amino acids: CASSFEGESGYTF. The CDR3 nucleotides read TGTGCCAGCAGCTTTGAGGGGGAGAGTGGCTACACCTTC. The entire variable domain, with the rest obtained from reference TRBV5-4 and TRBJ1-2, is as follows: ETGVTQSPTHLIKTRGQQVTLRCSSQSGHNTVSWYQQALGQGPQFIFQYYREEENGRGNFPPRFSGLQFPNYSSELNVNALELDDSALYLCASSFEGESGYTFGSGTRLTVV.

The chain links TRBV28 to TRBJ1-5, with D uncertain. V gave up 6 bases and J gave up 1 base, with 10 bases separating them. CDR3 size: 14 residues. Germline CDR1 reads MDHEN; CDR2 reads SYDVKM. The CDR3: CASSQGGSNQPQHF. In DNA form, the CDR3 reads TGTGCCAGCAGCCAAGGAGGGAGCAATCAGCCCCAGCATTTT.

The V call is TRBV4-3, the J call TRBJ2-3; no reliable D call. CDR3 length: 14 residues. The V and J ends lost 1 base and 6 bases respectively, with 11 bases between them. Germline V gene data show CDR1 as LGHNA and CDR2 as YSLEER. This chain's CDR3 is CASSQGHLADTQYF. For the CDR3, the DNA is TGCGCCAGCAGCCAAGGACATCTGGCCGATACGCAGTATTTT.

In this sample, this clone turned up a few times. The gene calls are TRBV7-2 and TRBJ1-6; TRBD1 is a possible D gene (6 bases). The CDR3 is 17 residues long. The germline gives CDR1 SGHTA, CDR2 FQGNSA. The V and J ends lost 5 bases and 10 bases respectively, with 24 bases between them. Here the CDR3 DNA reads TGTGCCAGCAGCCCTAAACGGGGGGCGGGGAGAGGCTCACCCCTCCACTTT. Translating it yields CASSPKRGAGRGSPLHF.

In its sample, this clone was seen once. The chain uses TRBV28 and TRBJ1-2, with D perhaps TRBD1 (5 bases). Trimming removed 5 bases from V and 8 bases from J, with 12 bases in between. This CDR3 has 12 amino acids. Per the germline V gene, CDR1 is MDHEN and CDR2 is SYDVKM. CDR3 sequence: CASSRQKAGYTF. In nucleotides, the CDR3 is TGTGCCAGCAGTAGACAGAAAGCCGGCTACACCTTC.

The gene calls are TRBV6-5 and TRBJ1-4; D might be TRBD1 (5 bases). Germline V gene sequence: CDR1 MNHEY, CDR2 SVGAGI. This CDR3 has 14 residues. The germline V and J ends were trimmed by 0 bases and 8 bases, with 10 bases remaining between them. CDR3 bases: TGTGCCAGCAGTTACTCGGCAGCAGGGGAAAAACTGTTTTTT. Its translation: CASSYSAAGEKLFF.

The J gene is TRBJ2-3, the V gene TRBV7-9; 12 bases are shared with TRBD2. The CDR3 covers 18 residues. The V and J ends lost 7 bases and 5 bases, in that order; junction bases with no gene match: 16. Germline CDR1 SEHNR, CDR2 FQNEAQ (reference sequence). CDR3 in DNA: TGTGCCAGCAACACCCTAGCGGGAGGGTTGGGGACCCGAGATACGCAGTATTTT. This translates into CASNTLAGGLGTRDTQYF.

This chain joins TRBV2 and TRBJ1-6; tentatively, D is TRBD1 (6 bases). The germline CDR1 and CDR2 sequences are SNHLY and FYNNEI. V lost 5 bases and J 7 bases, leaving 15 bases between the germline ends. This CDR3 region has 15 residues. As DNA, the CDR3 is TGTGCCAGCAGTTTCTCAGGGGCCCAAAATTCACCCCTCCACTTT. It specifies CASSFSGAQNSPLHF. Full variable domain (rest looked up from reference TRBV2 and TRBJ1-6): EPEVTQTPSHQVTQMGQEVILRCVPISNHLYFYWYRQILGQKVEFLVSFYNNEISEKSEIFDDQFSVERPDGSNFTLKIRSTKLEDSAMYFCASSFSGAQNSPLHFGNGTRLTVT.

The chain combines TRBV6-5 with TRBJ2-2; D is uncertain. The V end was cut by 3 bases, the J end by 4 bases, with 12 bases between. The germline CDR1 and CDR2 sequences are MNHEY and SVGAGI. The CDR3 sequence is 15 residues long. CDR3 loop: CASSYSTPATGELFF. CDR3 nucleotides: TGTGCCAGCAGTTATTCGACACCCGCCACCGGGGAGCTGTTTTTT.

The chain recombines TRBV7-9 with TRBJ2-5, with 13 bases that match TRBD2. Trimming removed 2 bases from V and 5 bases from J; junction bases left unmatched: 8. The CDR3 spans 17 residues. Germline V gene lookup returns CDR1 SEHNR and CDR2 FQNEAQ (reference sequence). CDR3 in amino acids: CASSLSRTSGSWETQYF. In nucleotides, the CDR3 is TGTGCCAGCAGCTTAAGCCGGACTAGCGGGAGTTGGGAGACCCAGTACTTC. The variable domain in full, completed from reference TRBV7-9 and TRBJ2-5, reads DTGVSQNPRHKITKRGQNVTFRCDPISEHNRLYWYRQTLGQGPEFLTYFQNEAQLEKSRLLSDRFSAERPKGSFSTLEIQRTEQGDSAMYLCASSLSRTSGSWETQYFGPGTRLLVL.

CDR3 in DNA: TGTGCCAGTAGTATCTCAGACAAGGCGGGGGCTGAGCAGTTCTTC. Its translation: CASSISDKAGAEQFF. The V and J genes are TRBV19 and TRBJ2-1, with TRBD2 as a possible D gene (7 bases). Germline assignment: CDR1 LNHDA and CDR2 SQIVND (reference sequence). Trimming pared 3 bases from V and 9 bases from J, leaving 18 bases between. This CDR3 has 15 amino acids. Looking up the rest from reference TRBV19 and TRBJ2-1 gives the full variable domain: DGGITQSPKYLFRKEGQNVTLSCEQNLNHDAMYWYRQDPGQGLRLIYYSQIVNDFQKGDIAEGYSVSREKKESFPLTVTSAQKNPTAFYLCASSISDKAGAEQFFGPGTRLTVL.